Listed below are T cell receptor beta chains from one sample, sequenced in a study of T-cell reconstitution after alpha-beta-depleted transplantation in children. A single record per CDR3 protein comes from TCRdb applying MiXCR to the PCR reads. Among about 250,000 distinct CDR3 sequences, 20% to 30% were seen once, and the ten largest hold 4% to 5.5%. Here the sequenced sample was PBMCs, mostly from graft donor cells, taken 360 days after TCRalphabeta/CD19-depleted stem cell transplant. Every receptor here comes from a female patient aged 2-9 years who had a stem cell transplant for congenital amegakaryocytic thrombocytopenia, so the T cells may come from the graft donor. Both conserved end residues are part of each CDR3. Each record gives: D gene, clone size, J gene, V gene, CDR3 protein, CDR3 DNA. A D gene is named only where the DNA matches it firmly. Rows give clone size only sometimes, using once, few, many, or a class for an expanded clone.

>TRBD2|few|TRBJ2-1|TRBV20-1
CSARDAGGGHEQFF
TGCAGTGCTAGAGATGCGGGGGGAGGGCATGAGCAGTTCTTC
>NA|NA|TRBJ1-4|TRBV28
CASTSRDSSLIEKLFF
TGTGCCAGCACCTCTCGGGACTCCTCGCTAATCGAAAAACTGTTTTTT
>TRBD1|NA|TRBJ2-2|TRBV11-1
CASSLRGIGQGGTGELFF
TGTGCCAGCAGCTTAAGAGGCATCGGACAGGGGGGTACCGGGGAGCTGTTTTTT
>TRBD1|many|TRBJ2-7|TRBV28
CASSSATGGYEQYF
TGTGCCAGCAGTTCCGCGACAGGGGGCTACGAGCAGTACTTC
>NA|few|TRBJ2-1|TRBV10-3
CAISDFYEQFF
TGTGCCATCAGTGATTTCTATGAGCAGTTCTTC
>TRBD2|few|TRBJ2-5|TRBV11-2
CASSLSSGGAASVLGETQYF
TGTGCCAGCAGCTTGAGTAGCGGGGGGGCCGCGTCGGTACTCGGAGAGACCCAGTACTTC
>NA|NA|TRBJ2-7|TRBV20-1
CSASSWGSYEQYF
TGCAGTGCTAGCTCCTGGGGCTCCTACGAGCAGTACTTC
>TRBD1|NA|TRBJ2-7|TRBV6-2/TRBV6-3
CASSYFIGGQGAEQYF
TGTGCCAGCAGTTACTTTATCGGAGGACAGGGCGCCGAGCAGTACTTC
>NA|few|TRBJ1-1|TRBV4-1
CASSARWGTVNTEAFF
TGCGCCAGCAGCGCAAGGTGGGGGACCGTGAACACTGAAGCTTTCTTT
>NA|NA|TRBJ2-5|TRBV12-3/TRBV12-4
CASSLVVGETQYF
TGTGCCAGCAGTTTGGTAGTTGGAGAGACCCAGTACTTC
>NA|few|TRBJ1-5|TRBV4-3
CASSQDFSGRGQPQHF
TGCGCCAGCAGCCAAGATTTTTCAGGGAGGGGTCAGCCCCAGCATTTT
>NA|few|TRBJ2-1|TRBV20-1
CSAREGNSYNEQFF
TGCAGTGCTAGAGAGGGAAACTCCTACAATGAGCAGTTCTTC
>NA|NA|TRBJ2-5|TRBV3-1
CASSPRGGSQYF
TGTGCCAGCAGCCCTCGGGGAGGCAGCCAGTACTTC